The sequence of this TCR beta chain was determined in a study of blood T cell repertoires in COVID-19. On the study more broadly: T cells, B-cell-depleted T cells, or PBMCs provided the cDNA or gDNA that served as material.

Germline V gives CDR1 ENHRY, CDR2 SYGVKD. V was clipped by 6 bases and J by 10 bases, with 9 bases between them. CDR3 length equals 11 residues. The repertoire was sequenced with immunoSEQ multiplex PCR; TCRdb's copy has only in-frame clones and lacks some. The table shows roughly 280,000 clones, with approximately 90% occurring only once. The study recruited people aged 18 to 89 years across approximately 25 US areas. Within the 2 weeks before study entry, each person in the exposed group met a COVID-19 case. The source is a man in his forties or fifties who had been exposed to COVID-19. The specimen sequenced was PBMCs or T cells enriched from blood (not recorded which). This chain joins TRBV10-3 and TRBJ2-2; D unresolved. The CDR3 coding sequence is TGTGCCATCAGGAATAGTGAGGAGCTGTTTTTT. Translated, it gives CAIRNSEELFF.